The 9 T cell receptor beta chains in this list originate from one sample, sequenced in a study of T cell changes during pregnancy in multiple sclerosis. Data came from immunoSEQ multiplex PCR; TCRdb stores just in-frame clones and leaves some out. The sample consists of 50,000 to 75,000 clones, 85% to 95% of them appearing once. Here the sequenced sample was CD8+ T cells from peripheral blood mononuclear cells, taken in the third trimester of pregnancy. These receptors were obtained from a female donor with multiple sclerosis, enrolled in a pregnancy study.

The DNA for the CDR3 is TGTGCCAGCAGACCCTCAGGGTTCGGGCCCGGGGAGCTGTTTTTT. It encodes CASRPSGFGPGELFF. J is TRBJ2-2 and V is TRBV7-9; possibly TRBD1 for D (5 bases). Between the trimmed V and J ends, which lost 6 bases and 6 bases, there was a span of 17 bases. The germline V gene encodes CDR1 SEHNR and CDR2 FQNEAQ (reference sequence). The CDR3 length is 15 residues.

The chain employs TRBV4-1 and TRBJ1-5, with 12 bases aligning to TRBD1. The CDR3 runs to 16 residues. Germline trimming cut 4 bases from V and 1 base from J; bases unmatched to any gene: 2. CDR1 and CDR2 from the germline V gene are MGHRA and YSYEKL. CDR3 nucleotide sequence: TGCGCCAGCAGCCCGGGACAGGGGGCGAGCAATCAGCCCCAGCATTTT. Encoded protein: CASSPGQGASNQPQHF.

The chain uses TRBV5-4 and TRBJ2-3; 13 bases line up with TRBD2. With V trimmed by 5 bases and J by 4 bases, 4 bases remained unmatched. The germline gives CDR1 SGHNT, CDR2 YYREEE (reference sequence). CDR3 length: 15 amino acids. CDR3 loop: CASRIGLAGADTQYF. CDR3 in DNA: TGTGCCAGCAGGATCGGACTAGCGGGAGCAGATACGCAGTATTTT.

V and J are TRBV19 and TRBJ2-1; tentative D call: TRBD2 (7 bases). Trimming shortened V by 5 bases and J by 9 bases, and 20 bases separated the two germline ends. The germline V gene encodes CDR1 LNHDA and CDR2 SQIVND (reference sequence). The CDR3 has 15 residues. The CDR3 nucleotides are TGTGCCAGTAGTTCGGGGGCGGGAGATTTCAGTGAGCAGTTCTTC. Amino acids: CASSSGAGDFSEQFF. The variable domain in full, completed from reference TRBV19 and TRBJ2-1, reads DGGITQSPKYLFRKEGQNVTLSCEQNLNHDAMYWYRQDPGQGLRLIYYSQIVNDFQKGDIAEGYSVSREKKESFPLTVTSAQKNPTAFYLCASSSGAGDFSEQFFGPGTRLTVL.

The J gene is TRBJ2-7, the V gene TRBV4-1; 10 bases match TRBD1. Germline-derived CDR1 and CDR2 are MGHRA and YSYEKL. CDR3 size: 16 residues. J was trimmed by 3 bases and V by 0 bases; bases with no gene match: 5. DNA for the CDR3: TGCGCCAGCAGCCAAGATGCCGGGACAGGGGACTACGAGCAGTACTTC. As protein: CASSQDAGTGDYEQYF.

The chain couples TRBV28 to TRBJ1-4; 10 bases match TRBD1. V was clipped by 5 bases and J by 7 bases; unmatched bases: 7. The germline CDR1 and CDR2 sequences are MDHEN and SYDVKM. The CDR3 spans 15 residues. CDR3 protein: CASSPRQGAPEKLFF. The CDR3, as DNA: TGTGCCAGCAGTCCTCGACAGGGGGCTCCTGAAAAACTGTTTTTT.

The gene calls are TRBV19 and TRBJ2-1; 10 bases fit TRBD2. CDR1 is LNHDA, CDR2 SQIVND, per germline (reference sequence). CDR3 length equals 15 residues. J lost 4 bases, V lost 7 bases, and 7 bases had no gene match. The CDR3 sequence is CASTLAGALYNEQFF. The CDR3 DNA reads as TGTGCCAGTACTCTAGCGGGAGCCTTGTACAATGAGCAGTTCTTC.

The chain combines TRBV15 with TRBJ2-7; 10 nucleotides align to TRBD1. The CDR3 contains 15 residues. V dropped 3 bases and J dropped 6; count of bases not matched to a gene: 8. The germline V gene encodes CDR1 LNHNV and CDR2 YYDKDF (reference sequence). The CDR3 DNA sequence: TGTGCCACCAGCAGCGACAGGGGGCAATCAGGCGAGCAGTACTTC. Its protein is CATSSDRGQSGEQYF.

The chain carries TRBV19 and TRBJ2-7; 9 bases align to TRBD1. The CDR3 totals 15 residues. The V and J ends lost 5 bases and 2 bases, in that order; junction bases with no gene match: 7. The germline gives CDR1 LNHDA, CDR2 SQIVND (reference sequence). This CDR3 reads CASSPGTGTPYEQYF. The CDR3, as DNA: TGTGCCAGTAGTCCCGGGACAGGGACCCCCTACGAGCAGTACTTC.